A selection of T cell receptor beta chains follows, all from one sample in a study of T cell responses to AZD1222 COVID-19 vaccine. The assay was immunoSEQ multiplex PCR, and TCRdb's table has in-frame clones only and misses some. The table lists 200,000 or so clones, around 93% of them singletons. The sequencing used peripheral blood, collected 28 days after the second AZD1222 dose. The receptor set was obtained from an adult who received the AZD1222 COVID-19 vaccine. CDR3s leave out the opening cysteine and the closing phenylalanine or tryptophan.

TRBV12-3/TRBV12-4,ASSLGRGVF
TRBV6-1,ASSELPARAF
TRBV20-1,SASFGGGYT
TRBV5-1,ASSSQGNWDSYEQY
TRBV29-1,SAGTRTYEQY
TRBV9,ASSVAQGYTDTQY
TRBV4-2,ASSQEAGLTYNEQF
TRBV7-9,ASSWASGMNTEAF
TRBV7-6,ASSARAGVSETQY
TRBV6-2/TRBV6-3,ASSYSAFSARGGYT